The clone carrying this T cell receptor beta chain was recorded only once. Sequenced by immunoSEQ multiplex PCR; TCRdb stores in-frame clones only, minus some. The data hold approximately 33,000 clones, with almost 80% observed a single time. The sample is drawn from a study of radiotherapy plus CTLA-4 blockade in lung cancer. Study-wide context: Disease control was achieved by about 34% of patients, and objective responses by about 17%.

V lost 3 bases and J 8 bases, leaving 11 bases between the germline ends. The CDR3 sequence is 13 residues long. Germline V lookup: CDR1 SGHNT, CDR2 YYREEE (reference sequence). Sequencing was performed on peripheral blood, taken from a patient treated with radiotherapy plus ipilimumab. The V call is TRBV5-4, the J call TRBJ2-2; no firm D call. This sequence was found in a human donor with non-small cell lung cancer who had stable disease on radiotherapy plus ipilimumab. CDR3 DNA sequence: TGTGCCAGCAGCTCGGACCCCCTGGGGGAGCTGTTTTTT. It yields the protein CASSSDPLGELFF.